This T cell receptor (beta chain) originates from a study of regulatory dendritic cells for organ transplantation. A word on this clone: What it binds is not known.

This CDR3 region has 18 residues. The V and J ends lost 0 bases and 0 bases respectively, with 15 bases between them. Per the germline V gene, CDR1 is LGHNA and CDR2 is YSLEER. Study results and caveats: Naive CD4+ and CD8+ repertoires were highly diverse; memory CD8+ was most oligoclonal.

Produced via immunoSEQ multiplex PCR; TCRdb's table is partial and in-frame only. The sample includes some 10,000 clones, about 75% of them seen just once. The chain has TRBV4-3 and TRBJ2-1; D gene uncertain. What was sequenced was memory CD8+ T cells from blood. The subset is: CD45RO+ memory T cells. The origin of this receptor is a human donor in good health. The chain's CDR3 is CASSQDTPTISSYNEQFF. The CDR3, as DNA: TGCGCCAGCAGCCAAGATACCCCTACTATAAGCTCCTACAATGAGCAGTTCTTC.